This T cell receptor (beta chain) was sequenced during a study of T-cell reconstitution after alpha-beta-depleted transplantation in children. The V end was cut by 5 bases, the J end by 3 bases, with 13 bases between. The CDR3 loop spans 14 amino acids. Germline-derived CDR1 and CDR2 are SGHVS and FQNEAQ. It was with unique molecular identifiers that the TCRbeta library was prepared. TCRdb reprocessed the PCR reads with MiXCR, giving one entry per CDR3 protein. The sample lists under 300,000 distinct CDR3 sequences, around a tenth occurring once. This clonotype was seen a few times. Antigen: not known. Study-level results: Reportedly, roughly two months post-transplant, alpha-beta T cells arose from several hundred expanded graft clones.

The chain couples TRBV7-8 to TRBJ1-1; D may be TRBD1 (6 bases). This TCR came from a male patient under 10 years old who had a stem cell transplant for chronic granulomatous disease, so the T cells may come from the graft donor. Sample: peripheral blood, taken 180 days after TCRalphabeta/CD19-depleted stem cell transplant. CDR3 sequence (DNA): TGTGCCAGCAGCGCGTACACAGGGTACACTGAAGCTTTCTTT. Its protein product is CASSAYTGYTEAFF.